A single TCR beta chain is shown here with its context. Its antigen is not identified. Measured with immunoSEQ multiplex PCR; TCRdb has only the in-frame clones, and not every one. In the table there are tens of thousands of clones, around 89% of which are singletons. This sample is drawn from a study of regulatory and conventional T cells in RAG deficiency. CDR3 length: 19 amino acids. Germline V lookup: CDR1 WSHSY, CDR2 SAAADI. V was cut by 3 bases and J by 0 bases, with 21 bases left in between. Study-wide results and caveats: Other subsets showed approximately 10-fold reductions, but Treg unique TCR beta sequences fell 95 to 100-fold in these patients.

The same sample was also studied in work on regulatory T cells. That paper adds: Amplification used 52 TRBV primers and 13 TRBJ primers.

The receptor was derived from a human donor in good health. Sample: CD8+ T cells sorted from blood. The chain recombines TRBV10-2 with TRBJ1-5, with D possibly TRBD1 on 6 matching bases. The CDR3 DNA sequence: TGCGCCAGCAGTGAATGGGGGCAGAATGTCTCCCTTAGCAATCAGCCCCAGCATTTT. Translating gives CASSEWGQNVSLSNQPQHF.